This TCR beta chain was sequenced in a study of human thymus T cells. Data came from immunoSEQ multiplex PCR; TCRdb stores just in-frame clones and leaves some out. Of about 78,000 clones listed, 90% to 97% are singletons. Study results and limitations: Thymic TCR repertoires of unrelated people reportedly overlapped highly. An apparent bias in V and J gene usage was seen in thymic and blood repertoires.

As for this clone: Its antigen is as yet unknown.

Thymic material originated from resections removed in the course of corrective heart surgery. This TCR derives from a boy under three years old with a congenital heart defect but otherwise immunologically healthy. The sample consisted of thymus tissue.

CDR3 sequence: CASSLVWGLEETQYF. DNA of the CDR3: TGTGCCAGCAGCTTGGTCTGGGGCTTGGAAGAGACCCAGTACTTC. The chain couples TRBV5-4 to TRBJ2-5; a weak D match, TRBD1 (5 bases). V dropped 0 bases and J dropped 3 bases, with 12 bases sitting between them. The CDR3 covers 15 residues. Germline-derived CDR1 and CDR2 are SGHNT and YYREEE (reference sequence).